A single T cell receptor (beta chain) is shown here with its context. Using its own MiXCR run on the 5' RACE reads, TCRdb lists one record per CDR3 protein. This sample has under 200,000 distinct CDR3 sequences, with roughly 10% found just once. This record belongs to a study of CD8 T cells in ankylosing spondylitis. This CDR3 contains 15 residues. V lost 3 bases, J lost 4 bases, and 5 bases stayed unmatched. The germline gives CDR1 PRHDT, CDR2 FYEKMQ (reference sequence). Sequenced material: blood, either unsorted or a sorted T cell fraction (not recorded which). The clonotype comes from a female donor with ankylosing spondylitis or in good health (not recorded which). This sequence joins TRBV13 and TRBJ2-7, with 11 positions matching TRBD2. CDR3 sequence reads: CASSFPTSGNYEQYF. The CDR3 DNA reads as TGTGCCAGCAGCTTCCCGACTAGCGGGAATTACGAGCAGTACTTC.